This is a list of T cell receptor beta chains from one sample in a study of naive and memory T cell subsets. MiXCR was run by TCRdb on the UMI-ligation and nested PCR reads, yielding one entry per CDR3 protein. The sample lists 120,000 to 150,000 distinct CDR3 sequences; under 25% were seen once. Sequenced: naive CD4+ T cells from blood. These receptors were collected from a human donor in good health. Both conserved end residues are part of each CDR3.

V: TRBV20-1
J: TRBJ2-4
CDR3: CSASYGGLASAGNIQYF

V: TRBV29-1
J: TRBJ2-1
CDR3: CSVERPSGEQFF

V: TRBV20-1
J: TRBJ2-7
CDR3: CSGQGASEQYF

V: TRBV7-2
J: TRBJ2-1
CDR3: CASSSELGLTYNEQFF

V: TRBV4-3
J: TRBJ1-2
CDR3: CASSQDSARNYGYTF

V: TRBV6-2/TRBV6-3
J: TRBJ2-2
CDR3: CASSLVPPGTGELFF

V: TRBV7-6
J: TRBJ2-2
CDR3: CASSLIRTQEELFF

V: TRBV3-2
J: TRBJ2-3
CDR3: CASSHPRGTDTQYF

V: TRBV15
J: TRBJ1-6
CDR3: CATSRDRSGSPLHF

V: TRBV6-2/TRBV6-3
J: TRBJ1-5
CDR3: CASSNDRGGTAIGQHF

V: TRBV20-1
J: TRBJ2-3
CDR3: CSANPTAASTDTQYF

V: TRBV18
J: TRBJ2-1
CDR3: CASSPTGAWGNEQFF

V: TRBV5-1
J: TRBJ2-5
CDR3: CASSYGLAVETQYF

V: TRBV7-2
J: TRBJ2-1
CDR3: CASSLRALAGGPPYNEQFF

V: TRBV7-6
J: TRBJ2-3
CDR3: CASSLALPDTQYF

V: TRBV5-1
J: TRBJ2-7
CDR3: CASSLEGTGYEQYF

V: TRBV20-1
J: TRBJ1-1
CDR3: CSARRGLGTEAFF

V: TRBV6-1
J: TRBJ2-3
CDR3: CASRAGRIFPDTQYF

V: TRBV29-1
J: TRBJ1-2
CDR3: CSGGQQTNYGYTF

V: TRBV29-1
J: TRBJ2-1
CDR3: CSVEGRNSYNEQFF

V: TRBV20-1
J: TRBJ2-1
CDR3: CSARQSLPSGTYNEQFF

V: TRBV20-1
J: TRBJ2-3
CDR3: CSAREGFEDTQYF

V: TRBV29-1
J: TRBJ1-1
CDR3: CSVVPTRVSGEAFF

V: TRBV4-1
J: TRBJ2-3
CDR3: CASSQDAIVTDTQYF

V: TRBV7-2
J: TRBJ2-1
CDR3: CASSSPGSQLIYNEQFF

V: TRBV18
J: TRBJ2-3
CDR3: CASSVPDTQYF

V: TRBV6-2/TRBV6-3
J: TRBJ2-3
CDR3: CASSYQLAGGGDTQYF

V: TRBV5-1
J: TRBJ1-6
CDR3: CASSLDHRVGSPLHF

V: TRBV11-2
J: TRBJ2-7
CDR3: CASSFLGQGVGEQYF

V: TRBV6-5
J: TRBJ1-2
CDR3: CASSYTDRVNYGYTF

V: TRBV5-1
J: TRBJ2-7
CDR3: CASSRGTNRVYEQYF

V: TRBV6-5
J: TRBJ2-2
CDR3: CASSYSGTGVLAGIGTGELFF

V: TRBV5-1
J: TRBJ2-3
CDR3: CASSRSFADTQYF

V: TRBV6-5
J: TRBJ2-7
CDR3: CASIPGGGHEQYF

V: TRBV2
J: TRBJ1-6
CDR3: CASRRTGSNAPLHF

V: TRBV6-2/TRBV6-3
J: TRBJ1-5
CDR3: CASREGYQPQHF

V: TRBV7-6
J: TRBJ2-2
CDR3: CASSRTGGDTGELFF

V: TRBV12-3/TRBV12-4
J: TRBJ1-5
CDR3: CASSGTGQGQPQHF

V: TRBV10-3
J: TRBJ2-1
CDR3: CAISGALRLAGYNEQFF

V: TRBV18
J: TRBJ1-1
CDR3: CASSPLEGEAFF

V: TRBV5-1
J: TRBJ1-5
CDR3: CASSFEPFSGGSNQPQHF

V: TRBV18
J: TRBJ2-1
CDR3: CASSPPGGSEQFF

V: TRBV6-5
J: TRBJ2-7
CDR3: CASWRTGISYEQYF

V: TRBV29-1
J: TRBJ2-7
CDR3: CSVLGQGYEQYF